This note documents a single TCR beta chain sequence. It was about 210 ng DNA, around 33,000 T cell genomes, that sorted-subset replicate PCRs used. Only in-frame clones appear in the TCRdb table, and some are missing; sequencing was by immunoSEQ multiplex PCR. This table holds 600,000 to 800,000 clones, 72% found once. The donors, healthy adults who were HIV-negative, had experienced no recent acute infections or vaccinations. This sample was taken from a study of shared clonotypes between healthy human individuals. The germline V gene encodes CDR1 DFQATT and CDR2 SNEGSKA (reference sequence). The CDR3 is 11 residues long.

This sequence was found in a woman in her twenties or thirties in good health. The J gene is TRBJ2-5, the V gene TRBV20-1; D not certain. Matching the DNA end better, TRBJ2-7 makes the J call doubtful. Sequenced input: memory CD4+ T cells sorted from blood. Subset noted: CD45RA-negative fraction. CDR3 sequence (DNA): TGCAGTGCTAGGGCACAACGCGAGCAGTACTTC. The encoded protein is CSARAQREQYF.